One and the same sample provided the 16 T cell receptor beta chains below, sequenced in a study of T cells in localized non-small cell lung cancer. Method: immunoSEQ multiplex PCR; TCRdb's copy keeps in-frame clones and lacks some. The sample shows roughly 76,000 clones, around 81% of them seen only once. This specimen consisted of PBMCs, obtained before any cancer treatment. The receptors were sampled from a man between 40 and 70 years old with stage II squamous cell lung carcinoma.

This clone was seen ten or more times. The V call is TRBV2, the J call TRBJ1-5; perhaps TRBD1 as D (5 bases). Germline values: CDR1 SNHLY, CDR2 FYNNEI. V was shortened by 9 bases and J by 5 bases, with 14 bases between the two germline ends. This CDR3 has 13 residues. In nucleotides, the CDR3 is TGTGCCAGTCGGGGGGGTGGATATCAGCCCCAGCATTTT. It is translated as CASRGGGYQPQHF.

The chain couples TRBV4-2 to TRBJ2-1, with 12 bases fitting TRBD2. Per the germline V gene, CDR1 is LGHNA and CDR2 is YNFKEQ. J lost 0 bases, V lost 1 base, and 13 bases had no gene match. CDR3 length equals 21 residues. This CDR3 reads CASSQVASPPSGGASYNEQFF. As DNA, the CDR3 is TGTGCCAGCAGCCAAGTAGCTTCCCCCCCTAGCGGGGGGGCCTCCTACAATGAGCAGTTCTTC.

The rearrangement joins TRBV5-1 to TRBJ1-6; 12 bases match TRBD1. Germline CDR1 reads SGHRS; CDR2 reads YFSETQ. Unmatched junction bases numbered 8, after V lost 4 bases and J lost 9 bases. CDR3 size: 16 residues. This CDR3 is CASSRGPGQGASPLHF. CDR3 nucleotide sequence: TGCGCCAGCAGCCGGGGACCGGGACAGGGGGCTTCACCCCTCCACTTT.

This chain connects TRBV30 to TRBJ2-1; D is undetermined. V shed 4 bases and J shed 2 bases, with 12 bases lying between them. The germline V gene encodes CDR1 GTSNPN and CDR2 SVGIG (reference sequence). This CDR3 is built from 14 residues. As DNA, the CDR3 is TGTGCCTGGATTCCGACGGATACCTACAATGAGCAGTTCTTC. Translation: CAWIPTDTYNEQFF.

This clone was picked up a small number of times. The chain uses TRBV7-9 and TRBJ1-1; D unresolved. Trimming pared 5 bases from V and 3 bases from J, leaving 4 bases between. Germline V lookup: CDR1 SEHNR, CDR2 FQNEAQ (reference sequence). This CDR3 is 11 amino acids long. This CDR3 reads CASSTHTEAFF. The CDR3 DNA reads as TGTGCCAGCAGCACCCACACTGAAGCTTTCTTT.

This sequence joins TRBV19 and TRBJ2-6; D not resolved. The ends were cut back, 6 bases at V and 2 bases at J, with 2 bases in the middle. Germline lookup yields CDR1 LNHDA and CDR2 SQIVND (reference sequence). This CDR3 comprises 12 residues. CDR3 loop: CASRPGANVLTF. The DNA of the CDR3 is TGTGCCAGTAGGCCTGGGGCCAACGTCCTGACTTTC.

This chain connects TRBV15 to TRBJ1-1, with D unresolved. Germline lookup yields CDR1 LNHNV and CDR2 YYDKDF (reference sequence). The CDR3 extends over 13 amino acids. The germline V and J ends were trimmed by 0 bases and 7 bases, with 9 bases remaining between them. As DNA, the CDR3 is TGTGCCACCAGCAGAGATGGCGTGAGTGAAGCTTTCTTT. This sequence encodes CATSRDGVSEAFF.

In this sample, this clone turned up once. The CDR3: CASSELAGPYEQYF. The DNA of the CDR3 is TGTGCCAGCAGTGAATTAGCGGGCCCCTACGAGCAGTACTTC. The chain uses TRBV2 and TRBJ2-7; 7 bases fit TRBD2. CDR1 is SNHLY, CDR2 FYNNEI, per germline. V shed 2 bases, J shed 2 bases, and the junction held 3 bases outside the gene matches. The CDR3 runs to 14 residues.

The rearrangement links TRBV6-1 to TRBJ1-5, with a possible D match to TRBD1 (5 bases). Germline V gene lookup returns CDR1 MNHNS and CDR2 SASEGT. This CDR3 has 15 residues. Deletions cut 4 bases from V and 0 bases from J, with 10 bases between. CDR3 coding DNA: TGTGCCAGCAGTGGCCCGGGGGATAGCAATCAGCCCCAGCATTTT. Translated, it gives CASSGPGDSNQPQHF.

The chain employs TRBV14 and TRBJ1-3; D is ambiguous. Germline values: CDR1 SGHDN, CDR2 FVKESK. The V and J ends lost 0 bases and 6 bases respectively, with 15 bases between them. This CDR3 comprises 16 residues. The CDR3 DNA reads as TGTGCCAGCAGCCAAGATGGCGTGTGGGGTGAAAACACCATATATTTT. Protein product: CASSQDGVWGENTIYF. Filled out from reference TRBV14 and TRBJ1-3, the complete variable domain reads EAGVTQFPSHSVIEKGQTVTLRCDPISGHDNLYWYRRVMGKEIKFLLHFVKESKQDESGMPNNRFLAERTGGTYSTLKVQPAELEDSGVYFCASSQDGVWGENTIYFGEGSWLTVV.

The chain couples TRBV27 to TRBJ2-7; the D call may be TRBD1 or TRBD2 (5 bases each). The CDR3 is made up of 16 amino acids. Germline CDR1 is MNHEY and CDR2 is SMNVEV (reference sequence). The V gene lost 4 bases and the J gene lost 0 bases, with 16 bases spanning the gap. DNA for the CDR3: TGTGCCAGCAGTTCAGGGAGAGGTATTAACTCCTACGAGCAGTACTTC. Residues: CASSSGRGINSYEQYF.

The rearrangement links TRBV7-9 to TRBJ1-1; D is undetermined. Trimming left V 5 bases short and J 2 bases short, with 6 bases between. The V gene's germline CDR1 is SEHNR and CDR2 FQNEAQ (reference sequence). This CDR3 spans 12 amino acids. CDR3 DNA sequence: TGTGCCAGCAGCGCCTATAACACTGAAGCTTTCTTT. This translates into CASSAYNTEAFF.

The chain joins TRBV30 to TRBJ1-1; no definite D call. Germline CDR1 is GTSNPN and CDR2 is SVGIG (reference sequence). The V gene lost 5 bases and the J gene lost 2 bases, with 9 bases spanning the gap. This CDR3 region has 12 residues. The CDR3 is CAWGSGNTEAFF. The DNA for the CDR3 is TGTGCCTGGGGTTCGGGAAACACTGAAGCTTTCTTT.

This chain links TRBV6-5 with TRBJ1-4; unclear D gene. The germline gives CDR1 MNHEY, CDR2 SVGAGI. This CDR3 is 13 amino acids long. V shed 4 bases and J shed 8 bases, with 11 bases lying between them. CDR3: CASSLGGAEKLFF. CDR3 nucleotides: TGTGCCAGCAGTTTGGGTGGTGCGGAAAAACTGTTTTTT.

The rearrangement joins TRBV9 to TRBJ1-1; D is ambiguous. The CDR3 covers 13 residues. V was trimmed by 0 bases and J by 7 bases, leaving 10 bases between them. CDR1 is SGDLS and CDR2 is YYNGEE in the germline V gene. The CDR3 protein is CASSVAAKGEAFF. Written as DNA, the CDR3 is TGTGCCAGCAGCGTAGCTGCGAAAGGTGAAGCTTTCTTT.

This sequence joins TRBV7-9 and TRBJ2-5; D unclear. Germline CDR1 is SEHNR and CDR2 is FQNEAQ (reference sequence). This CDR3 is built from 14 residues. V was shortened by 5 bases and J by 3 bases, with 13 bases between the two germline ends. The DNA of the CDR3 is TGTGCCAGCAGCCCAGCCGGCCAGAAAGAGACCCAGTACTTC. It specifies CASSPAGQKETQYF.